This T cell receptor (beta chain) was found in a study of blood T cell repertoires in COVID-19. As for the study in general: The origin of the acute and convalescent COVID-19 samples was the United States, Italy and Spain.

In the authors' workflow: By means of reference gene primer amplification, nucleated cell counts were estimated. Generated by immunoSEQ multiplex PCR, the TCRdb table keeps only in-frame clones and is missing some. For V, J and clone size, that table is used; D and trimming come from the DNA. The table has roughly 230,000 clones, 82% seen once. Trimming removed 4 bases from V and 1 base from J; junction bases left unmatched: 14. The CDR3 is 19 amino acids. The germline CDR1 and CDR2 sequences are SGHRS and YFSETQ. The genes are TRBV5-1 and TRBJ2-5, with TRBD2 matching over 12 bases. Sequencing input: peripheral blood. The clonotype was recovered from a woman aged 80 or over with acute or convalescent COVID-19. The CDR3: CASSPRFPLAGGPQETQYF. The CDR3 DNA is TGCGCCAGCAGCCCTCGATTCCCACTAGCGGGGGGTCCCCAAGAGACCCAGTACTTC.